These T cell receptor beta chains were read from a single sample in a study of shared clonotypes between healthy human individuals. Only in-frame clones appear in the TCRdb table, and some are missing; sequencing was by immunoSEQ multiplex PCR. The sample lists approximately 740,000 clones, 85% to 95% occurring once. The specimen was naive CD8+ T cells sorted from blood. The receptors here all came from a man aged 25 to 40 in good health. Both conserved end residues are part of each CDR3. A D gene is named only where the DNA matches it firmly. Expanded clones get a size class; other rows say once, few or many, or leave the size out.

size	V	D	J	DNA	CDR3
.	TRBV7-6	.	TRBJ1-5	TGTGCCAGCAGGCCGGGACATGATAGCAATCAGCCCCAGCATTTT	CASRPGHDSNQPQHF
.	TRBV13	.	TRBJ2-6	TGTGCCAGCAGTCCGACCGGGGGGCCCTCTGGGGCCAACGTCCTGACTTTC	CASSPTGGPSGANVLTF
.	TRBV11-1	TRBD1	TRBJ1-2	TGTGCCAGCAGCTCTACGGGACAGGGAAACTATGGCTACACCTTC	CASSSTGQGNYGYTF
.	TRBV4-1	TRBD2	TRBJ2-1	TGCGCCAGCAGCTTCGTGCGGGAGGGCCTTGAGCAGTTCTTC	CASSFVREGLEQFF
.	TRBV27	.	TRBJ1-2	TGTGCCAGCAGTTTAAGTTGGGGGTCTGGCTACACCTTC	CASSLSWGSGYTF
.	TRBV4-1	.	TRBJ2-7	TGCGCCAGCAGCCAAGATGCAGGGGCCCACGAGCAGTACTTC	CASSQDAGAHEQYF
.	TRBV29-1	TRBD1	TRBJ2-1	TGCAGCGTGGGGGACAGGGAAACGGGGAGCTCCTACAATGAGCAGTTCTTC	CSVGDRETGSSYNEQFF
.	TRBV29-1	TRBD1	TRBJ2-7	TGCAGCGTTGAAAGGGGGCTCGGATACGAGCAGTACTTC	CSVERGLGYEQYF
.	TRBV7-7	.	TRBJ2-2	TGTGCCAGCAGTAAAAGGCCACGAGAGCCTAACGGGGAGCTGTTTTTT	CASSKRPREPNGELFF
.	TRBV14	TRBD1	TRBJ2-2	TGTGCCAGCAGACTAACCTTTGACAGGGACCAACCGAACACCGGGGAGCTGTTTTTT	CASRLTFDRDQPNTGELFF
few	TRBV6-1	.	TRBJ1-5	TGTGCCAGCAGTGGGGGGCCCCAGCATTTT	CASSGGPQHF
.	TRBV27	TRBD2	TRBJ2-7	TGTGCCAGCAGTTCACTAGCGGGGACCTACGAGCAGTACTTC	CASSSLAGTYEQYF
.	TRBV23-1	.	TRBJ1-4	TGCGCCAGGGGGGGGTCAGAAAATGAAAAACTGTTTTTT	CARGGSENEKLFF
.	TRBV28	.	TRBJ2-7	TGTGCCAGCAGTTTGTCAGGGCGACCCTACGAGCAGTACTTC	CASSLSGRPYEQYF
.	TRBV9	.	TRBJ1-4	TGTGCCAGCAGCGCTTCAGGGGCTGAAAAACTGTTTTTT	CASSASGAEKLFF
.	TRBV5-1	.	TRBJ2-7	TGCGCCAGCAGCCGCTACGAGCAGTACTTC	CASSRYEQYF
once	TRBV5-4	.	TRBJ2-5	TGTGCCAGCAGAGACCTGTACCAAGAGACCCAGTACTTC	CASRDLYQETQYF
once	TRBV5-1	TRBD1	TRBJ2-7	TGCGCCAGCAGCTCCGTGACAGGGGCTTACGAGCAGTACTTC	CASSSVTGAYEQYF
.	TRBV4-1	.	TRBJ2-1	TGCGCCAGCAGCCAAGAGAGGGGCGATGAGCAGTTCTTC	CASSQERGDEQFF
.	TRBV29-1	TRBD1	TRBJ2-7	TGCAGCGTTGAAGATTCCCGGACAGGGGGCGAATACGAGCAGTACTTC	CSVEDSRTGGEYEQYF
few	TRBV7-9	.	TRBJ1-2	TGTGCCAGCAGCGATGACTATGGCTACACCTTC	CASSDDYGYTF
.	TRBV27	TRBD2	TRBJ2-1	TGTGCCAGCAGTTTATCGATAGGACTAGCGGGAGTTGAGCAGTTCTTC	CASSLSIGLAGVEQFF
.	TRBV4-2	.	TRBJ2-3	TGTGCCAGCAGCGGAACGGACGGCCTAGAAGTCACAGATACGCAGTATTTT	CASSGTDGLEVTDTQYF
once	TRBV2	.	TRBJ1-3	TGTGCCAGCTTGACGGATGGAAACACCATATATTTT	CASLTDGNTIYF
once	TRBV28	TRBD2	TRBJ2-7	TGTGCCAGTCGGGAGGGTCCGTCCTACGAGCAGTACTTC	CASREGPSYEQYF
.	TRBV29-1	.	TRBJ2-5	TGCAGCGTTACCCTACCCCGGGAGAAGCGACAAGAGACCCAGTACTTC	CSVTLPREKRQETQYF
.	TRBV5-5	TRBD2	TRBJ2-7	TGTGCCAGCAGCCCTACGGGACTAGCGGACGAGCAGTACTTC	CASSPTGLADEQYF
.	TRBV15	.	TRBJ2-1	TGTGCCACCAGCACGGACAGTTACAATGAGCAGTTCTTC	CATSTDSYNEQFF
.	TRBV5-6	.	TRBJ2-2	TGTGCCAGCAGCCCCGCGCGGGAGAACACCGGGGAGCTGTTTTTT	CASSPARENTGELFF
.	TRBV9	.	TRBJ1-5	TGTGCCAGCAGCGTAGTCCCCGGGGATTACAATCAGCCCCAGCATTTT	CASSVVPGDYNQPQHF
.	TRBV19	.	TRBJ1-2	TGTGCCAGTAGTATGGGGAGAAGCTATGGCTACACCTTC	CASSMGRSYGYTF
few	TRBV27	.	TRBJ2-2	TGTGCCAGCACCTTAGGGGCCCACACCGGGGAGCTGTTTTTT	CASTLGAHTGELFF
.	TRBV9	TRBD2	TRBJ2-1	TGTGCCAGCAGCGAGGGGGAACTAGCGGGAGAGGGTTATGAGCAGTTCTTC	CASSEGELAGEGYEQFF
.	TRBV21-1	.	TRBJ2-2	TGTGCCAGCGACCTGACAGTGCGCCCAAACACCGGGGAGCTGTTTTTT	CASDLTVRPNTGELFF
.	TRBV15	.	TRBJ2-1	TGTGCCACCCTCAGTCTAACAGGACCCAATGAGCAGTTCTTC	CATLSLTGPNEQFF
.	TRBV7-8	.	TRBJ2-1	TGTGCCAGCAGCGTCGACTCATATTCCAGCTACAATGAGCAGTTCTTC	CASSVDSYSSYNEQFF
.	TRBV11-2	TRBD1	TRBJ2-7	TGTGCCAGCAGCTTAGTATCATGGCAGGGGGCTGCCTATTACGAGCAGTACTTC	CASSLVSWQGAAYYEQYF
.	TRBV10-1	TRBD1	TRBJ2-1	TGCGCCAGCAGTGAGGCTACAGGGGGAGGTGAGCAGTTCTTC	CASSEATGGGEQFF
.	TRBV6-5	.	TRBJ1-1	TGTGCCAGCAGTTACCCCCCAGGGTTTGAAGCTTTCTTT	CASSYPPGFEAFF
.	TRBV27	TRBD2	TRBJ2-1	TGTGCCAGCAGTTTAACTACAACTAGCGGGGGGTACAATGAGCAGTTCTTC	CASSLTTTSGGYNEQFF
.	TRBV29-1	TRBD1	TRBJ2-7	TGCAGCGTTGTGGCAGGGGGCTACGAGCAGTACTTC	CSVVAGGYEQYF